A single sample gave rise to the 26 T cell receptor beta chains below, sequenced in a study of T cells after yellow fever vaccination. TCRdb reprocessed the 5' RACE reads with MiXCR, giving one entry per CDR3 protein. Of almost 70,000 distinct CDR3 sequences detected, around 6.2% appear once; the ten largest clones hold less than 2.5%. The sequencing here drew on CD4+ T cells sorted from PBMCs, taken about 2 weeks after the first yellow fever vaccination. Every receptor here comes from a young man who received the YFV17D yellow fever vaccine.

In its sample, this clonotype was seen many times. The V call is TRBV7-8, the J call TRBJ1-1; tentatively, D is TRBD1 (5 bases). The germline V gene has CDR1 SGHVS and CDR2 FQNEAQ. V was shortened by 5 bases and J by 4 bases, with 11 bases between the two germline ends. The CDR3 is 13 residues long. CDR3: CASSARQSTEAFF. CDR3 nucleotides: TGTGCCAGCAGCGCGCGACAGTCCACTGAAGCTTTCTTT.

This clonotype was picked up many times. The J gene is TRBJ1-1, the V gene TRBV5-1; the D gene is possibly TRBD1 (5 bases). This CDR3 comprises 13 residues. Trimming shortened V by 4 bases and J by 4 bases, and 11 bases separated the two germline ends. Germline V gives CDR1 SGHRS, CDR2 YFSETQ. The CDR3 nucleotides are TGCGCCAGCAGCCGAGTGGGGCGCACTGAAGCTTTCTTT. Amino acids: CASSRVGRTEAFF.

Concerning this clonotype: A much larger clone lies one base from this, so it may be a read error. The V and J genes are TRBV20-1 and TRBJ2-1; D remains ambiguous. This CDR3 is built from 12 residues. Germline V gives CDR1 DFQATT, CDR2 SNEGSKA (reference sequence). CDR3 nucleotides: TGCAGTCCTAGAACATATTTCAATGAGCAGTTCTTC. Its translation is CSPRTYFNEQFF.

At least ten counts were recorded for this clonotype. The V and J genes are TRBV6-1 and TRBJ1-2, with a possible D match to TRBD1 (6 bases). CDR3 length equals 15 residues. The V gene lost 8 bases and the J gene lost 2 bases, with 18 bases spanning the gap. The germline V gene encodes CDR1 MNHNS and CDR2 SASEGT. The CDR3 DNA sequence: TGTGCCAGCCCCCCCGGACAGCAGGCAAACTATGGCTACACCTTC. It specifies CASPPGQQANYGYTF.

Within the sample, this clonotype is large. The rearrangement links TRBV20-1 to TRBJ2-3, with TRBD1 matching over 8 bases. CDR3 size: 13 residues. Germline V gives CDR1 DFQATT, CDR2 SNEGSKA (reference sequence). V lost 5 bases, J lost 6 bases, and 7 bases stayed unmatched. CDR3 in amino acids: CSAPDRGLDTQYF. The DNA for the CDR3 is TGCAGTGCTCCCGACAGGGGACTGGATACGCAGTATTTT.

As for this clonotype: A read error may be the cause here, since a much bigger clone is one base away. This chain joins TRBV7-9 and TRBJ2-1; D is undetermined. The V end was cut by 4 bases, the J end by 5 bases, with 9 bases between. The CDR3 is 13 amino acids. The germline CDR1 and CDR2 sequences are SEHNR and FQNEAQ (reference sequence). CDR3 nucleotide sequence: TGTGCCAGCAGCTCGGCAGGAAACAATGAGCAGTTCTTC. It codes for CASSSAGNNEQFF.

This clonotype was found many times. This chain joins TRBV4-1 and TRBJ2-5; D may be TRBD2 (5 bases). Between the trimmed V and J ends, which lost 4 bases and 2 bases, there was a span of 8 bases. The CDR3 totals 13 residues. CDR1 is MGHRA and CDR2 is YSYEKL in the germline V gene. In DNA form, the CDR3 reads TGCGCCAGCAGCCGAGGGATTCAAGAGACCCAGTACTTC. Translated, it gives CASSRGIQETQYF.

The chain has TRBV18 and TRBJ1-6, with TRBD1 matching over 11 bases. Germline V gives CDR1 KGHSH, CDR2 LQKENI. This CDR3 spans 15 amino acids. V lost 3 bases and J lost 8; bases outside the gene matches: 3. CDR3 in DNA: TGTGCCAGCTCACCCCGGGACAGGGGGGATTCACCCCTCCACTTT. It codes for CASSPRDRGDSPLHF.

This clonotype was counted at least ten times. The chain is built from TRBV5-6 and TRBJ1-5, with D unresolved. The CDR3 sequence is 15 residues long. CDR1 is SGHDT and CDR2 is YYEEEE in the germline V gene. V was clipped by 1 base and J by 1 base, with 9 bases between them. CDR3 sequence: CASSLNAGSNQPQHF. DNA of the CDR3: TGTGCCAGCAGCTTGAATGCGGGGAGCAATCAGCCCCAGCATTTT.

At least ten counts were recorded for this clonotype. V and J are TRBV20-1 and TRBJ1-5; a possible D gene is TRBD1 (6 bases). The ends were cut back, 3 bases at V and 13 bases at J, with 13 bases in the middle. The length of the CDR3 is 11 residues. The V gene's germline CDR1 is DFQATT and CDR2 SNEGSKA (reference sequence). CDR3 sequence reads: CSARGLDRQHF. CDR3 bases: TGCAGTGCTAGGGGTTTAGACAGGCAGCATTTT.

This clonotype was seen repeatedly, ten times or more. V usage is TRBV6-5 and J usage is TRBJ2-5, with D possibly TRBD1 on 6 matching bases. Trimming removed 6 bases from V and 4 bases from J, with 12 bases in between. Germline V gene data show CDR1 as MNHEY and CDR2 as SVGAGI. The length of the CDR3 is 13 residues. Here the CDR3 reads CASSQGFGETQYF. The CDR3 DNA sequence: TGTGCCAGCAGCCAGGGGTTTGGAGAGACCCAGTACTTC.

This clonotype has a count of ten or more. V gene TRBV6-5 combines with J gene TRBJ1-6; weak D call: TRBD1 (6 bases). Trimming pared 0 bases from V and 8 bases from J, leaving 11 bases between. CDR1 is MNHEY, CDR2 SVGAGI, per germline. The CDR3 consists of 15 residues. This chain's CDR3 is CASSYSGATHSPLHF. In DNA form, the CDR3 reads TGTGCCAGCAGTTACTCGGGGGCCACACATTCACCCCTCCACTTT.

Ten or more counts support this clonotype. CDR3 DNA: TGTGCCAGCAGCTTGGCCAGGGGAGGGGGCTACACCTTC. Residues: CASSLARGGGYTF. The V and J genes are TRBV5-6 and TRBJ1-2; possibly TRBD1 for D (6 bases). Germline V gene lookup returns CDR1 SGHDT and CDR2 YYEEEE. Trimming removed 0 bases from V and 8 bases from J, with 11 bases in between. The CDR3 is made up of 13 amino acids.

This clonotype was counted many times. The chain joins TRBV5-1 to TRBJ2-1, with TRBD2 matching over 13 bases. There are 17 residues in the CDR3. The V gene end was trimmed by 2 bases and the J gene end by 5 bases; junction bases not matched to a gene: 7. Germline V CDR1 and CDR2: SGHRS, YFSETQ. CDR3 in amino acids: CASSLLPGTSGNNEQFF. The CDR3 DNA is TGCGCCAGCAGCTTACTTCCCGGGACTAGCGGGAACAATGAGCAGTTCTTC.

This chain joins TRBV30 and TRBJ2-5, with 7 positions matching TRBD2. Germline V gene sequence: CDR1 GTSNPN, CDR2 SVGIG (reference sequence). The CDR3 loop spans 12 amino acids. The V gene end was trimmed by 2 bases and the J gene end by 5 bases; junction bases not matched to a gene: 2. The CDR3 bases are TGTGCCTGGAGTCAAGCGGGGGAGACCCAGTACTTC. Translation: CAWSQAGETQYF.

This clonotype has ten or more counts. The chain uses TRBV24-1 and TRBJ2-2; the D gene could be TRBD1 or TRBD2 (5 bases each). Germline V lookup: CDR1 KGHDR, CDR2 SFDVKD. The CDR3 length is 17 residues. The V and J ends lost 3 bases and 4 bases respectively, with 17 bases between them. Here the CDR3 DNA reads TGTGCCACCAGTGATACATTTTACGCAGGGAGCACCGGGGAGCTGTTTTTT. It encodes CATSDTFYAGSTGELFF.

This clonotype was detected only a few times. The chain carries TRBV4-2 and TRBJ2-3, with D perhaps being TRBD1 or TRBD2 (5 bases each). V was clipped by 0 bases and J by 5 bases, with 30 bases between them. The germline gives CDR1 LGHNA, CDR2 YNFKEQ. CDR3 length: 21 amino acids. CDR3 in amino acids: CASSQDGIGAEGSPIRDTQYF. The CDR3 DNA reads TGTGCCAGCAGCCAAGATGGGATCGGGGCAGAAGGGTCCCCAATCCGAGATACGCAGTATTTT.

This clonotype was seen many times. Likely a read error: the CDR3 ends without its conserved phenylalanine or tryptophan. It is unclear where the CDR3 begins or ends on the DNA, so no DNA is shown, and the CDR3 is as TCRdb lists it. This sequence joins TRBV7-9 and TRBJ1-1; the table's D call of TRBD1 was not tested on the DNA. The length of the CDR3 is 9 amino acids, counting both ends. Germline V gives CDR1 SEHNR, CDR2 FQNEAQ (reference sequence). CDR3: CASSPEEAG.

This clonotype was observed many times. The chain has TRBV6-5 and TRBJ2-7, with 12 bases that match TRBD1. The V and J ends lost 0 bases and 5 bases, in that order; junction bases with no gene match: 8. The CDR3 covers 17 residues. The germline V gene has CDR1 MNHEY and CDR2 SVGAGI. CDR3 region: CASSYSGTGGLGDEQYF. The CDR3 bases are TGTGCCAGCAGTTACTCGGGGACAGGGGGCTTAGGCGACGAGCAGTACTTC.

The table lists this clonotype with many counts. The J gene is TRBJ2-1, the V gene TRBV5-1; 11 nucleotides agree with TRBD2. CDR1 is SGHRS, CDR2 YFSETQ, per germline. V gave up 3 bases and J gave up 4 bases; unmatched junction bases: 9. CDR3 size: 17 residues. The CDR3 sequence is CASSWGPLAGGYNEQFF. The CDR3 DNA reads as TGCGCCAGCAGCTGGGGGCCCCTAGCGGGGGGTTACAATGAGCAGTTCTTC.

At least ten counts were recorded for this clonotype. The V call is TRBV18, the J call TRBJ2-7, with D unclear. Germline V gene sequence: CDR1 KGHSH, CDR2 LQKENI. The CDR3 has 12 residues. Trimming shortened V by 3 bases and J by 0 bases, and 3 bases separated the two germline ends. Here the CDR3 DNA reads TGTGCCAGCTCACCGACCTCCTACGAGCAGTACTTC. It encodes CASSPTSYEQYF.

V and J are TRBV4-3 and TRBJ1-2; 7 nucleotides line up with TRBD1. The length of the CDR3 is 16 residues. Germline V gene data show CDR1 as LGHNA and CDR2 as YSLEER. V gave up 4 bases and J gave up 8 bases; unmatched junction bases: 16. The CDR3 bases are TGCGCCAGCAGCCCCTTAACCCTCCCCAGGGGGAAGGGCTACACCTTC. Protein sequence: CASSPLTLPRGKGYTF.

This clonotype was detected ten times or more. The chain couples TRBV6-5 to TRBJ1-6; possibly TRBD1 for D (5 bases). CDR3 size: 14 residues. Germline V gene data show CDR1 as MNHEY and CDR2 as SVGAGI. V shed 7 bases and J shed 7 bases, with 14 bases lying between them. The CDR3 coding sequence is TGTGCCAGCATCAACCAGGGAGTAAATTCACCCCTCCACTTT. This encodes CASINQGVNSPLHF.

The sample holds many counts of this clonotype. The DNA of the CDR3 is TGTGCCAGCAGCGAATCCCCGACAGGCGGCTATGGCTACACCTTC. Encoded protein: CASSESPTGGYGYTF. This chain joins TRBV9 and TRBJ1-2; D might be TRBD1 (6 bases). Between the trimmed V and J ends, which lost 3 bases and 4 bases, there was a span of 16 bases. Germline CDR1 and CDR2: SGDLS and YYNGEE. There are 15 residues in the CDR3.

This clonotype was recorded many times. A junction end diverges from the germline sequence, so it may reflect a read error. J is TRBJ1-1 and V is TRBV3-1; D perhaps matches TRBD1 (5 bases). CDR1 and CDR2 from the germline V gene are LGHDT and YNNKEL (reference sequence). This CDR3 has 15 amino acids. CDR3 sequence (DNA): TGTGCCAGCAGCCAAGATATTGGGGCGGCCGAGGGGTTCCACTTT. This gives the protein CASSQDIGAAEGFHF.

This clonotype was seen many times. The CDR3: CASGPRDPGDEQYF. As DNA, the CDR3 is TGTGCTAGTGGTCCCCGGGACCCGGGGGACGAGCAGTACTTC. The chain joins TRBV12-5 to TRBJ2-7; D may be TRBD2 (6 bases). V was cut by 5 bases and J by 5 bases, with 16 bases left in between. Germline CDR1 and CDR2: LGHNT and FRNRAP. This CDR3 region has 14 residues.